The 27 T cell receptor beta chains listed next were all sequenced from one sample in a study of beta chain features in type 1 diabetes. Their recognized antigens are unknown. cDNA synthesis used the whole RNA isolate, giving expressed TCRB sequences. Some clones are missing from TCRdb's copy, which holds only in-frame ones; the method was immunoSEQ multiplex PCR. The repertoire holds more than 250,000 clones, with about a fifth as singletons. Findings of the study overall: Type 1 diabetes patients had moderately but significantly shorter TCRB CDR3s in all four CD4+ subsets.

Sequencing was carried out using naive CD4+ T cells from blood. All receptors derive from a woman aged 40 to 50 with type 1 diabetes.

There are a few counts of this clone. The chain uses TRBV13 and TRBJ2-3, with TRBD2 identical over 7 bases. CDR3 length: 14 amino acids. In germline, CDR1 is PRHDT, CDR2 FYEKMQ (reference sequence). The V segment lost 5 bases and the J segment 5 bases; nucleotides outside the gene matches: 7. CDR3: CASSAAGEEDTQYF. DNA of the CDR3: TGTGCCAGCAGCGCCGCGGGGGAAGAAGATACGCAGTATTTT.

Comments on this clone: The DNA is left out, because the CDR3 cannot be placed on it with certainty; the CDR3 is given as TCRdb lists it. The chain couples TRBV7-2 to TRBJ1-4. CDR1 SGHTA and CDR2 FQGNSA come from the germline V gene. Termini included, the CDR3 measures 14 amino acids. The chain's CDR3 is CASSSSRDSEKLFF.

Only a few counts were recorded for this clone. The chain is built from TRBV18 and TRBJ1-2; D unresolved. This CDR3 is 12 amino acids long. V lost 0 bases, J lost 8 bases, and 7 bases lay in between. Per the germline V gene, CDR1 is KGHSH and CDR2 is LQKENI. This CDR3 is CASSPPTGGYTF. The DNA of the CDR3 is TGTGCCAGCTCACCACCGACGGGAGGCTACACCTTC.

A few counts support this clone. Other nucleotide sequences from this sample produce the same CDR3. The chain is built from TRBV28 and TRBJ2-7; the D is unclear. Germline assignment: CDR1 MDHEN and CDR2 SYDVKM. The CDR3 runs 12 residues. The ends were cut back, 2 bases at V and 4 bases at J, with 6 bases in the middle. The CDR3: CASSLGGYEQYF. DNA for the CDR3: TGTGCCAGCAGTTTAGGCGGATACGAGCAGTACTTC.

The sample holds a few counts of this clone. The chain recombines TRBV29-1 with TRBJ1-1; maybe TRBD1 (6 bases). The CDR3 sequence is 12 residues long. Germline V CDR1 and CDR2: SQVTM, ANQGSEA. With 3 bases removed from V and 9 bases from J, the gap between germline ends came to 14 bases. CDR3: CSVEGTPAQAFF. In nucleotides, the CDR3 is TGCAGCGTTGAGGGGACACCGGCTCAAGCTTTCTTT.

CDR3 protein: CAGRQGTHNEQFF. The CDR3, as DNA: TGTGCCGGGCGACAGGGGACGCACAATGAGCAGTTCTTC. This chain joins TRBV2 and TRBJ2-1; 8 bases are a match to TRBD1. The junction had 8 bases not matched to a gene; V was cut back by 11 bases and J by 5 bases. Germline CDR1 reads SNHLY; CDR2 reads FYNNEI. The CDR3 consists of 13 residues.

A few counts support this clone. The chain combines TRBV28 with TRBJ2-7; a weak D match, TRBD1 (6 bases). The germline V gene has CDR1 MDHEN and CDR2 SYDVKM. The CDR3 loop spans 15 amino acids. Trimming left V 3 bases short and J 2 bases short, with 14 bases between. The CDR3 loop is CASSLISTGPYEQYF. The CDR3 DNA is TGTGCCAGCAGTTTGATTTCGACAGGTCCCTACGAGCAGTACTTC.

This clone was seen more than once but under ten times. V and J are TRBV18 and TRBJ1-2; D is possibly TRBD1 (6 bases). The CDR3 consists of 15 residues. Trimming pared 3 bases from V and 6 bases from J, leaving 17 bases between. Germline lookup yields CDR1 KGHSH and CDR2 LQKENI. The chain's CDR3 is CASSPPNGGLDGYTF. The CDR3 coding sequence is TGTGCCAGCTCACCGCCGAACGGGGGGCTGGATGGCTACACCTTC.

This clone occurred a few times. The rearrangement joins TRBV5-4 to TRBJ2-7; a possible D gene is TRBD2 (6 bases). CDR3 length equals 15 residues. The V end lost 3 bases, the J end lost 2 bases, and 15 bases lay between the germline ends. Germline values: CDR1 SGHNT, CDR2 YYREEE (reference sequence). The CDR3 DNA sequence: TGTGCCAGCAGCTCCCCCACTAGCTTACCCTACGAGCAGTACTTC. This codes for CASSSPTSLPYEQYF. The full variable domain, completed using reference TRBV5-4 and TRBJ2-7, is ETGVTQSPTHLIKTRGQQVTLRCSSQSGHNTVSWYQQALGQGPQFIFQYYREEENGRGNFPPRFSGLQFPNYSSELNVNALELDDSALYLCASSSPTSLPYEQYFGPGTRLTVT.

In its sample, this clone was seen a few times. V is TRBV9 and J is TRBJ1-5; the match to TRBD1 covers 8 bases. CDR3 length: 15 residues. The germline V gene encodes CDR1 SGDLS and CDR2 YYNGEE. V dropped 0 bases and J dropped 3; count of bases not matched to a gene: 2. The CDR3 DNA is TGTGCCAGCAGCGTAGCAGGGGGCCTCAATCAGCCCCAGCATTTT. This sequence encodes CASSVAGGLNQPQHF.

This clone was observed a few times. The chain recombines TRBV5-4 with TRBJ1-2; D gene unclear. Trimming pared 3 bases from V and 1 base from J, leaving 4 bases between. This CDR3 contains 12 residues. CDR1 and CDR2 (germline): SGHNT, YYREEE (reference sequence). CDR3 protein: CASSSDNYGYTF. CDR3 DNA sequence: TGTGCCAGCAGCTCAGATAACTATGGCTACACCTTC.

The V and J genes are TRBV28 and TRBJ2-7; 7 positions match TRBD2. The CDR3 consists of 17 residues. The V and J ends lost 1 base and 0 bases, in that order; junction bases with no gene match: 9. The V gene's germline CDR1 is MDHEN and CDR2 SYDVKM. For the CDR3, the DNA is TGTGCCAGCAGTTTATCCAGCGGGGACGATAGCTCCTACGAGCAGTACTTC. Encoded protein: CASSLSSGDDSSYEQYF. The complete variable domain, with remaining parts taken from reference TRBV28 and TRBJ2-7, reads DVKVTQSSRYLVKRTGEKVFLECVQDMDHENMFWYRQDPGLGLRLIYFSYDVKMKEKGDIPEGYSVSREKKERFSLILESASTNQTSMYLCASSLSSGDDSSYEQYFGPGTRLTVT.

There are a few counts of this clone. The genes are TRBV18 and TRBJ2-5, with 8 bases matching TRBD1. The CDR3 runs 15 residues. Trimming removed 6 bases from V and 5 bases from J; junction bases left unmatched: 11. Germline values: CDR1 KGHSH, CDR2 LQKENI. CDR3 DNA: TGTGCCAGCTCCACCGACAGGGGAAAGGTGGAGACCCAGTACTTC. Its protein is CASSTDRGKVETQYF.

A few counts support this clone. This sequence joins TRBV18 and TRBJ1-5; perhaps TRBD1 as D (5 bases). This CDR3 is 16 amino acids long. Germline CDR1 KGHSH, CDR2 LQKENI. Trimming pared 5 bases from V and 3 bases from J, leaving 17 bases between. The CDR3 sequence: CASSAWGGAHNQPQHF. The CDR3 DNA sequence: TGTGCCAGCTCAGCCTGGGGCGGGGCGCACAATCAGCCCCAGCATTTT. The full variable domain, with the rest looked up from reference TRBV18 and TRBJ1-5, is NAGVMQNPRHLVRRRGQEARLRCSPMKGHSHVYWYRQLPEEGLKFMVYLQKENIIDESGMPKERFSAEFPKEGPSILRIQQVVRGDSAAYFCASSAWGGAHNQPQHFGDGTRLSIL.

The chain carries TRBV19 and TRBJ2-2; 9 bases fit TRBD1. This CDR3 comprises 14 residues. V shed 8 bases and J 4 bases; nucleotides not matched to a gene: 5. The V gene's germline CDR1 is LNHDA and CDR2 SQIVND (reference sequence). The CDR3 region has the DNA TGTGCCAGTGCTGGACAGGGGTTCACCGGGGAGCTGTTTTTT. Its protein product is CASAGQGFTGELFF.

This chain connects TRBV28 to TRBJ2-7; no firm D call. The CDR3 loop spans 12 amino acids. The V gene's germline CDR1 is MDHEN and CDR2 SYDVKM. Trimming removed 2 bases at V and 2 bases at J, with 4 bases between. CDR3 amino acids: CASSLLTYEQYF. CDR3 bases: TGTGCCAGCAGTTTACTAACCTACGAGCAGTACTTC.

This clone was seen a handful of times. The J gene is TRBJ1-5, the V gene TRBV7-2; D is undetermined. The germline V gene has CDR1 SGHTA and CDR2 FQGNSA. V was clipped by 2 bases and J by 9 bases, with 17 bases between them. This CDR3 has 15 amino acids. The DNA of the CDR3 is TGTGCCAGCAGCTTAAGGTTAACAGCGGGAGGGCCCCAGCATTTT. Translation: CASSLRLTAGGPQHF.

Only a few counts were recorded for this clone. The V gene is TRBV28, the J gene TRBJ1-1; 11 positions match TRBD1. V shed 6 bases, J shed 3 bases, and the junction held 6 bases outside the gene matches. This CDR3 spans 15 amino acids. Germline assignment: CDR1 MDHEN and CDR2 SYDVKM. The CDR3 sequence is CASSSLGQGDTEAFF. In DNA form, the CDR3 reads TGTGCCAGCAGCTCCCTGGGACAGGGGGACACTGAAGCTTTCTTT.

The CDR3 spells CASSSTGQLQETQYF. The CDR3 DNA follows: TGCGCCAGCAGCTCTACTGGACAGCTTCAAGAGACCCAGTACTTC. The chain carries TRBV5-1 and TRBJ2-5; D may be TRBD1 (6 bases). The CDR3 is 15 residues long. V was clipped by 3 bases and J by 2 bases, with 14 bases between them. Germline assignment: CDR1 SGHRS and CDR2 YFSETQ.

As regards this clone: Distinct nucleotide sequences in the sample also encode this CDR3. The gene calls are TRBV9 and TRBJ2-1, with a weak D call TRBD1 (6 bases). Germline V gene data show CDR1 as SGDLS and CDR2 as YYNGEE. The length of the CDR3 is 15 residues. V lost 1 base, J lost 0 bases, and 8 bases lay in between. CDR3 sequence: CASSVTGSSYNEQFF. Here the CDR3 DNA reads TGTGCCAGCAGCGTAACAGGGAGCTCCTACAATGAGCAGTTCTTC.

The chain employs TRBV9 and TRBJ2-1; tentatively, D is TRBD1 (5 bases). Germline V gives CDR1 SGDLS, CDR2 YYNGEE. This CDR3 region has 16 residues. V dropped 4 bases and J dropped 7 bases, with 21 bases sitting between them. CDR3 amino acids: CASSLTVGPIGNEQFF. In DNA, the CDR3 is TGTGCCAGCAGCTTGACAGTTGGCCCTATAGGGAATGAGCAGTTCTTC.

The rearrangement uses TRBV9 and TRBJ1-1, with a possible D match to TRBD1 (6 bases). This CDR3 has 15 residues. Trimming took off 6 bases at V and 6 bases at J, with 21 bases between the two ends. CDR1 SGDLS and CDR2 YYNGEE come from the germline V gene. The CDR3 spells CASNLLQGVGAEAFF. In DNA, the CDR3 is TGTGCCAGCAACCTACTACAGGGAGTGGGAGCTGAAGCTTTCTTT. The variable domain in full, completed from reference TRBV9 and TRBJ1-1, reads DSGVTQTPKHLITATGQRVTLRCSPRSGDLSVYWYQQSLDQGLQFLIQYYNGEERAKGNILERFSAQQFPDLHSELNLSSLELGDSALYFCASNLLQGVGAEAFFGQGTRLTVV.

The rearrangement joins TRBV18 to TRBJ1-2; 8 nucleotides agree with TRBD1. V was clipped by 6 bases and J by 2 bases; unmatched bases: 5. Germline V gives CDR1 KGHSH, CDR2 LQKENI. The CDR3 sequence is 14 residues long. The CDR3 here is CASSRGQVNYGYTF. In DNA form, the CDR3 reads TGTGCCAGCTCCCGGGGACAGGTGAACTATGGCTACACCTTC. Using reference TRBV18 and TRBJ1-2 for the parts outside the CDR3, the full variable domain is NAGVMQNPRHLVRRRGQEARLRCSPMKGHSHVYWYRQLPEEGLKFMVYLQKENIIDESGMPKERFSAEFPKEGPSILRIQQVVRGDSAAYFCASSRGQVNYGYTFGSGTRLTVV.

This clone came up a few times. This chain uses TRBV6-1 with TRBJ1-2; no clear D. Trimming cost V 7 bases and J 0 bases, with 9 bases left between them. The CDR3 is 13 residues long. Germline V lookup: CDR1 MNHNS, CDR2 SASEGT. This CDR3 is CASNQATNYGYTF. The CDR3 region has the DNA TGTGCCAGCAATCAGGCGACTAACTATGGCTACACCTTC.

This clone was counted a few times. This chain uses TRBV18 with TRBJ2-1, with D possibly TRBD2 on 6 matching bases. Trimming pared 3 bases from V and 9 bases from J, leaving 18 bases between. Germline lookup yields CDR1 KGHSH and CDR2 LQKENI. The CDR3 loop spans 15 amino acids. Here the CDR3 DNA reads TGTGCCAGCTCACCTTCCCGGGACGGGAGTGGTGAGCAGTTCTTC. Its protein is CASSPSRDGSGEQFF.

The chain recombines TRBV9 with TRBJ2-7, with D maybe TRBD2 (6 bases). Trimming removed 4 bases from V and 5 bases from J, with 19 bases in between. This CDR3 has 15 residues. The V gene's germline CDR1 is SGDLS and CDR2 YYNGEE. The CDR3 region is CASSIGTPPGNEQYF. The DNA of the CDR3 is TGTGCCAGCAGCATCGGGACTCCCCCAGGGAACGAGCAGTACTTC.

This clone has a handful of counts. The chain recombines TRBV5-6 with TRBJ1-2; no definite D call. This CDR3 contains 13 residues. V shed 1 base and J shed 4 bases, with 8 bases lying between them. The germline CDR1 and CDR2 sequences are SGHDT and YYEEEE. CDR3 in DNA: TGTGCCAGCAGCTTGTCCTCTCCCTATGGCTACACCTTC. Encoded protein: CASSLSSPYGYTF.